This T cell receptor beta chain emerged from a study of beta chain features in type 1 diabetes. Study observations and caveats: PCR could preferentially amplify shorter templates, alike in patients and controls. A definitive answer on HLA type influencing TCRB rearrangement was not reached here.

Trimming removed 3 bases from V and 4 bases from J; junction bases left unmatched: 6. The CDR3 sequence is 15 residues long. Germline V gene lookup returns CDR1 SNHLY and CDR2 FYNNEI. All of the isolated RNA was reverse transcribed, so expressed TCRB transcripts were sequenced. Method: immunoSEQ multiplex PCR; TCRdb's copy keeps in-frame clones and lacks some. This table has roughly 290,000 clones, roughly 8% appearing once. In the case of this clone: The antigen remains undetermined.

This chain joins TRBV2 and TRBJ1-5; 7 bases align to TRBD1. The sequence was collected from a woman aged 18-29 years in good health. Material for sequencing was central memory CD4+ T cells from blood. CDR3 amino acids: CASSDQGQKNQPQHF. The CDR3 DNA sequence: TGTGCCAGCAGTGACCAGGGACAGAAAAATCAGCCCCAGCATTTT.